Detailed here is one T cell receptor (beta chain). Only in-frame clones appear in the TCRdb table, and some are missing; sequencing was by immunoSEQ multiplex PCR. The sample has approximately 150,000 clones; approximately 94% are singletons. The CDR3 consists of 14 residues. Germline CDR1 reads LGHDT; CDR2 reads YNNKEL (reference sequence). V lost 3 bases and J lost 2, with 10 bases in between. The sample is drawn from a study of control samples from healthy donors and cancer patients. The sequence was obtained from a woman aged 18-29 years in good health. The specimen was blood. The chain links TRBV3-1 (or the pseudogene TRBV3-2) to TRBJ1-2; D unclear. CDR3 in amino acids: CASSQRPINYGYTF. The CDR3 region has the DNA TGTGCCAGCAGCCAGCGGCCCATCAACTATGGCTACACCTTC.